The rows below give T cell receptor beta chains drawn from one sample of a study of persistence of HIV-infected CD4 T cells. Their target antigens are unknown. Produced via immunoSEQ multiplex PCR; TCRdb's table is partial and in-frame only. The table records around 48,000 clones, more than 60% of them present only once. The sequences come from CD4+ T cells sorted from PBMCs after roughly 20-hour stimulation, collected from a patient who received antiretroviral therapy. The receptors come from an adult man with HIV who was CMV-seropositive. The CDR3 runs from the conserved cysteine through the conserved F or W. Each record gives: D gene, V gene, CDR3 length, J gene, clone size, CDR3 DNA, CDR3 protein. The D gene is left open where the match is weak. For some rows the clone size is stated as once, few or many, or as a class when expanded; others skip it.

>TRBD1|TRBV7-2|14|TRBJ1-2|few
TGTGCCAGCAGCTTATGGGACAGGGACTATGGCTACACCTTC
CASSLWDRDYGYTF
>NA|TRBV20-1|10|TRBJ2-7|NA
TGCAGTGCCCTAAGCTACGAGCAGTACTTC
CSALSYEQYF
>NA|TRBV7-9|13|TRBJ1-2|NA
TGTGCCAGCAGCTTGTCAGCAGGGCACGGCTACACCTTC
CASSLSAGHGYTF
>NA|TRBV7-6|15|TRBJ1-4|NA
TGTGCCAGCAGCACTTACAGGACCTCTAATGAAAAACTGTTTTTT
CASSTYRTSNEKLFF
>NA|TRBV4-3|13|TRBJ2-7|NA
TGCGCCAGCAGCCAAGCGGGTAACTACGAGCAGTACTTC
CASSQAGNYEQYF
>NA|TRBV5-1|15|TRBJ1-4|NA
TGCGCCAGCAGCTTGTCAGGGAGGTTTGATGAAAAACTGTTTTTT
CASSLSGRFDEKLFF
>TRBD2|TRBV19|16|TRBJ2-7|NA
TGTGCCAGTAGTATCCGTAGCGGGAGCGGGTCCTACGAGCAGTACTTC
CASSIRSGSGSYEQYF
>NA|TRBV7-2|19|TRBJ2-1|NA
TGTGCCAGCAGCTTACTAAGGACAGGGAGAGGGGGGGGATACAATGAGCAGTTCTTC
CASSLLRTGRGGGYNEQFF
>NA|TRBV5-5|14|TRBJ2-3|NA
TGTGCCAGCAGCTTGGTAACCCTCACAGATACGCAGTATTTT
CASSLVTLTDTQYF
>NA|TRBV28|14|TRBJ2-1|NA
TGTGCCAGCAGTTTTCTACGGCGGAACAATGAGCAGTTCTTC
CASSFLRRNNEQFF
>TRBD1|TRBV29-1|12|TRBJ1-1|NA
TGCAGCGCGGGACAGCCGAACACTGAAGCTTTCTTT
CSAGQPNTEAFF
>TRBD1|TRBV3-1/TRBV3-2|17|TRBJ2-6|NA
TGTGCCAGCAGCTCCGGGACAGGGGCCTCTGGGGCCAACGTCCTGACTTTC
CASSSGTGASGANVLTF
>TRBD2|TRBV11-3|15|TRBJ2-3|NA
TGTGCCAGCAGCTTAGATGCGGGAGGGGCAGATACGCAGTATTTT
CASSLDAGGADTQYF
>NA|TRBV5-1|14|TRBJ2-3|NA
TGCGCCAGCAGCTTGGCCGGGCGGCCAGATACGCAGTATTTT
CASSLAGRPDTQYF
>NA|TRBV5-6|15|TRBJ2-1|NA
TGTGCCAGCAGCTTGACTAGGTTCTCCGTCGGTGAGCAGTTCTTC
CASSLTRFSVGEQFF
>TRBD1|TRBV27|16|TRBJ1-6|NA
TGTGCCAGCAGTTTATTTGGGGGACAGAGGAATTCACCCCTCCACTTT
CASSLFGGQRNSPLHF
>NA|TRBV19|16|TRBJ1-2|NA
TGTGCCAGTAGTATCGGCCACGACGACGGATATCGGGGCTACACCTTC
CASSIGHDDGYRGYTF
>TRBD2|TRBV3-1/TRBV3-2|16|TRBJ2-2|NA
TGTGCCAGCAGCCAAGTAGCAGCGGGAAACACCGGGGAGCTGTTTTTT
CASSQVAAGNTGELFF
>NA|TRBV6-5|13|TRBJ1-2|NA
TGTGCCAGCAGAAGGACGGGGATCTATGGCTACACCTTC
CASRRTGIYGYTF
>NA|TRBV29-1|12|TRBJ2-2|NA
TGCAGCGGTAGAAAGACGACCGGGGAGCTGTTTTTT
CSGRKTTGELFF
>TRBD2|TRBV24-1|14|TRBJ2-1|NA
TGTGCCACCAGATCGGGGGAGGGGTCCAATGAGCAGTTCTTC
CATRSGEGSNEQFF
>NA|TRBV30|15|TRBJ2-6|few
TGTGCCTGGAGTGTACCCGGGACTGGGGCCAACGTCCTGACTTTC
CAWSVPGTGANVLTF
>TRBD2|TRBV5-5|15|TRBJ2-2|NA
TGTGCCAGCAGCCCTAGCGGCACGAACACCGGGGAGCTGTTTTTT
CASSPSGTNTGELFF
>NA|TRBV5-4|14|TRBJ1-1|NA
TGTGCCAGCAGCTTGCTAAAAACGAACACTGAAGCTTTCTTT
CASSLLKTNTEAFF
>NA|TRBV9|13|TRBJ1-3|NA
TGTGCCAGCAGCGTCGTCGCGGGAAACACCATATATTTT
CASSVVAGNTIYF
>NA|TRBV6-5|14|TRBJ2-7|few
TGTGCCAGCAGTTACCGGGGTCAACGACACGAGCAGTACTTC
CASSYRGQRHEQYF
>NA|TRBV6-5|15|TRBJ2-7|once
TGTGCCAGCAGCCCCAATAGATACTCTTCCTACGAGCAGTACTTC
CASSPNRYSSYEQYF
>NA|TRBV5-6|16|TRBJ2-5|NA
TGTGCCAGCAGCTTCCTTGGGGGGCCTGTCCAAGAGACCCAGTACTTC
CASSFLGGPVQETQYF
>TRBD2|TRBV7-2|18|TRBJ2-3|once
TGTGCCAGCAGCCCTTCTAGCGGGAGAGCCCGAGGGACAGATACGCAGTATTTT
CASSPSSGRARGTDTQYF
>TRBD2|TRBV7-2|15|TRBJ2-1|NA
TGTGCCAGCAGCTCAAGACTAGCGGGGGGGAGTGAGCAGTTCTTC
CASSSRLAGGSEQFF
>NA|TRBV30|11|TRBJ2-3|NA
TGTGCCTGGTCATCCCCAGATACGCAGTATTTT
CAWSSPDTQYF
>NA|TRBV20-1|14|TRBJ1-4|NA
TGCAGTGCTAGTCGGCACGGCTCAAATGAAAAACTGTTTTTT
CSASRHGSNEKLFF
>NA|TRBV7-8|14|TRBJ2-3|NA
TGTGCCAGCAGCTTTCGTCGGCGCACAGATACGCAGTATTTT
CASSFRRRTDTQYF
>TRBD1|TRBV5-4|14|TRBJ2-5|NA
TGTGCCAGCAGCCGACAGGGGGCGCGGGAGACCCAGTACTTC
CASSRQGARETQYF
>TRBD1|TRBV6-1|14|TRBJ2-1|few
TGTGCCAGCAGTGATAGCACAGGGGTCAATGAGCAGTTCTTC
CASSDSTGVNEQFF
>TRBD1|TRBV4-2|14|TRBJ2-7|NA
TGTGCCAGCAGCCAAGACAGGGGGCTGGGAGAGCAGTACTTC
CASSQDRGLGEQYF
>TRBD1|TRBV27|17|TRBJ1-6|NA
TGTGCCAGCAGTTCGGGACAGTCGAGCTCCTATAATTCACCCCTCCACTTT
CASSSGQSSSYNSPLHF
>NA|TRBV9|15|TRBJ1-3|NA
TGTGCCAGCAGCGGAGGGGTGGTCTCTGGAAACACCATATATTTT
CASSGGVVSGNTIYF
>TRBD2|TRBV30|15|TRBJ2-3|few
TGTGCCTGGAATTTGGAGGGACTAGTCACAGATACGCAGTATTTT
CAWNLEGLVTDTQYF
>TRBD1|TRBV5-1|15|TRBJ2-1|NA
TGCGCCAGCAGCCGGACAGGGGAGTTGTTCAATGAGCAGTTCTTC
CASSRTGELFNEQFF
>TRBD1|TRBV4-1|16|TRBJ1-3|NA
TGCGCCAGCAGCCAAGGGGACAGGGGCGCTGGAAACACCATATATTTT
CASSQGDRGAGNTIYF
>NA|TRBV5-1|17|TRBJ1-3|NA
TGCGCCAGCAGCGGCCGGGAAACAGGCTTGGGAGGAAACACCATATATTTT
CASSGRETGLGGNTIYF
>NA|TRBV19|12|TRBJ1-2|NA
TGTGCCACCTCCCCGCCGGGGGATGGCTACACCTTC
CATSPPGDGYTF
>TRBD1|TRBV19|12|TRBJ2-7|NA
TGTGCCAGTAGTGTCGACAGGGACGAGCAGTACTTC
CASSVDRDEQYF
>NA|TRBV4-1|17|TRBJ1-5|NA
TGCGCCAGCAGCCACCCCTCGGTGGTGAAGGGAGGTCAGCCCCAGCATTTT
CASSHPSVVKGGQPQHF